Shown below are 30 T cell receptor beta chains from a single sample sequenced in a study of T cells expressing NK-cell markers. One entry per CDR3 protein, without DNA, is what TCRdb gives after re-calling the 5' RACE reads. The table lists roughly 350,000 distinct CDR3 sequences. Material: blood T cells: a sorted CD56 or NKG2C T cell subset, CD4+ or CD8+ T cells, or bulk PBMC T cells (not recorded which). The receptor source for this set is a man aged 18-70 years in good health.

The V and J genes are TRBV18 and TRBJ2-1. The CDR3 consists of 18 residues. Germline CDR1 reads KGHSH; CDR2 reads LQKENI. The CDR3 reads CASSPDRGDDFSYNEQFF. The full variable domain, with the rest looked up from reference TRBV18 and TRBJ2-1, is NAGVMQNPRHLVRRRGQEARLRCSPMKGHSHVYWYRQLPEEGLKFMVYLQKENIIDESGMPKERFSAEFPKEGPSILRIQQVVRGDSAAYFCASSPDRGDDFSYNEQFFGPGTRLTVL.

V is TRBV12-3 or TRBV12-4 and J is TRBJ1-2; the TCRdb call, TRBD1, lacks DNA for checking. The CDR3 runs 14 residues. CDR3 protein: CASKGGGGGYGYTF.

The chain employs TRBV15 and TRBJ2-1; without DNA, the TCRdb call of TRBD1 cannot be checked. Per the germline V gene, CDR1 is LNHNV and CDR2 is YYDKDF (reference sequence). This CDR3 has 18 residues. The CDR3 here is CATSKTGQPTGRHNEQFF.

The V gene is TRBV12-3 or TRBV12-4, the J gene TRBJ2-7; TCRdb's assignment of TRBD1 cannot be checked, as there is no DNA. The CDR3 contains 13 residues. CDR3 sequence reads: CASSIQGPYEQYF.

This rearrangement joins TRBV20-1 to TRBJ2-3. Germline V gene data show CDR1 as DFQATT and CDR2 as SNEGSKA (reference sequence). The CDR3 runs 13 residues. The CDR3 reads CSVVNPSTDTQYF.

The chain recombines TRBV7-9 with TRBJ1-4; the TCRdb call, TRBD1, lacks DNA for checking. This CDR3 contains 14 residues. The germline V gene has CDR1 SEHNR and CDR2 FQNEAQ (reference sequence). CDR3 in amino acids: CASSARDRGEKLFF.

The genes are TRBV12-3 or TRBV12-4 and TRBJ1-2; the D call of TRBD1 rests on TCRdb alone, since no DNA is present to check it. The CDR3 contains 15 residues. CDR3 residues: CASSHGTAGGRGYTF.

The chain couples TRBV7-3 to TRBJ2-2; TCRdb lists TRBD1, though no DNA is available to test this call. From germline, CDR1 is SGHTA and CDR2 FQGTGA. CDR3 length: 17 amino acids. The CDR3 region is CASSLTFSPDRIGELFF.

The chain recombines TRBV18 with TRBJ2-7; TCRdb proposes TRBD1, but this gene call is untestable without DNA. Germline values: CDR1 KGHSH, CDR2 LQKENI. This CDR3 spans 14 amino acids. The CDR3 reads CASSPQRDRNEQYF.

V and J are TRBV5-5 and TRBJ1-2. There are 14 residues in the CDR3. CDR1 is SGHKS and CDR2 is YYEKEE in the germline V gene (reference sequence). The CDR3 loop reads CASSLEPGSSGYTF.

This rearrangement joins TRBV28 to TRBJ2-1. Germline CDR1 MDHEN, CDR2 SYDVKM. CDR3 length: 14 residues. The CDR3 loop is CASSPYMVGNEQFF.

This chain joins TRBV5-1 and TRBJ2-2. Per the germline V gene, CDR1 is SGHRS and CDR2 is YFSETQ. The CDR3 runs to 15 residues. The chain's CDR3 is CASSLSTRQAGELFF.

The gene calls are TRBV6-1 and TRBJ2-7; TCRdb lists TRBD1, though no DNA is available to test this call. Germline values: CDR1 MNHNS, CDR2 SASEGT. This CDR3 has 14 residues. The CDR3 reads CASATGTGTYEQYF.

The chain links TRBV6-1 to TRBJ1-5; TCRdb selects TRBD1, and the lack of DNA leaves this call unchecked. Germline CDR1 reads MNHNS; CDR2 reads SASEGT. This CDR3 comprises 15 residues. CDR3 sequence: CASSDPGTVGQPQHF.

The chain joins TRBV7-2 to TRBJ2-3; TCRdb picks TRBD1, but there is no DNA to check that call. From germline, CDR1 is SGHTA and CDR2 FQGNSA. The length of the CDR3 is 16 residues. The CDR3 here is CASSSGQTFSTDTQYF.

The chain employs TRBV6-1 and TRBJ1-2; the TRBD1 assignment by TCRdb is unverifiable without DNA. The CDR3 sequence is 16 residues long. In germline, CDR1 is MNHNS, CDR2 SASEGT. CDR3 sequence reads: CASSRETGTGIYGYTF.

The chain combines TRBV7-9 with TRBJ2-5; TCRdb gives TRBD1 as the D gene, but with no DNA this cannot be confirmed. The CDR3 loop spans 14 amino acids. CDR1 and CDR2 from the germline V gene are SEHNR and FQNEAQ (reference sequence). CDR3 region: CASSSPGERETQYF.

The chain combines TRBV2 with TRBJ2-7; TCRdb proposes TRBD1, but this gene call is untestable without DNA. CDR1 and CDR2 (germline): SNHLY, FYNNEI. The CDR3 consists of 16 residues. This chain's CDR3 is CASSEEQGWRRYEQYF.

The genes are TRBV12-3 or TRBV12-4 and TRBJ1-2; TCRdb picks TRBD1, but there is no DNA to check that call. The length of the CDR3 is 14 residues. The CDR3 sequence is CASSQQTGVYGYTF.

The rearrangement links TRBV24-1 to TRBJ2-1; with no DNA, the TCRdb D assignment of TRBD1 cannot be verified. The germline CDR1 and CDR2 sequences are KGHDR and SFDVKD. The CDR3 runs to 16 residues. This CDR3 is CATSDRGTGGSDEQFF.

The chain carries TRBV27 and TRBJ2-2; lacking DNA, the TRBD1 call made by TCRdb goes unchecked. Germline-derived CDR1 and CDR2 are MNHEY and SMNVEV (reference sequence). The CDR3 length is 16 residues. CDR3 sequence reads: CASSPGWGIGTGELFF.

The rearrangement links TRBV23-1 to TRBJ2-7. Being an ORF, TRBV23-1 has a function that is uncertain. This CDR3 spans 11 amino acids. CDR3 protein: CASSQLVGLDF.

The V and J genes are TRBV18 and TRBJ2-3. Germline assignment: CDR1 KGHSH and CDR2 LQKENI. The CDR3 loop spans 14 amino acids. CDR3 region: CASSPYQDTDAQYF.

The genes are TRBV18 and TRBJ2-7; without DNA, the TCRdb call of TRBD1 cannot be checked. This CDR3 has 15 residues. Germline V gene data show CDR1 as KGHSH and CDR2 as LQKENI. The CDR3: CASSRTGGTVYEQYF. Complete variable domain (other parts from reference TRBV18 and TRBJ2-7): NAGVMQNPRHLVRRRGQEARLRCSPMKGHSHVYWYRQLPEEGLKFMVYLQKENIIDESGMPKERFSAEFPKEGPSILRIQQVVRGDSAAYFCASSRTGGTVYEQYFGPGTRLTVT.

The rearrangement joins TRBV19 to TRBJ2-2. Germline V gene data show CDR1 as LNHDA and CDR2 as SQIVND (reference sequence). The CDR3 length is 14 residues. The chain's CDR3 is CASRPSAATGELFF. The variable domain in full, with the rest retrieved from reference TRBV19 and TRBJ2-2, is DGGITQSPKYLFRKEGQNVTLSCEQNLNHDAMYWYRQDPGQGLRLIYYSQIVNDFQKGDIAEGYSVSREKKESFPLTVTSAQKNPTAFYLCASRPSAATGELFFGEGSRLTVL.

J is TRBJ2-1 and V is TRBV3-1. Germline CDR1 is LGHDT and CDR2 is YNNKEL (reference sequence). This CDR3 is 15 amino acids long. The CDR3 reads CASSQDRIRDNEQFF.

The rearrangement joins TRBV6-1 to TRBJ2-1; the D gene TCRdb calls, TRBD1, cannot be checked with no DNA. Germline V lookup: CDR1 MNHNS, CDR2 SASEGT. The CDR3 runs to 15 residues. The chain's CDR3 is CASSPRGGARNEQFF.

This chain connects TRBV19 to TRBJ2-2; TCRdb lists TRBD1, though no DNA is available to test this call. CDR3 size: 14 residues. CDR1 and CDR2 (germline): LNHDA, SQIVND (reference sequence). This chain's CDR3 is CASSGTPNTGELFF. Filled out from reference TRBV19 and TRBJ2-2, the complete variable domain reads DGGITQSPKYLFRKEGQNVTLSCEQNLNHDAMYWYRQDPGQGLRLIYYSQIVNDFQKGDIAEGYSVSREKKESFPLTVTSAQKNPTAFYLCASSGTPNTGELFFGEGSRLTVL.

The chain employs TRBV4-2 and TRBJ1-4; lacking DNA, the TRBD1 call made by TCRdb goes unchecked. There are 16 residues in the CDR3. CDR1 is LGHNA, CDR2 YNFKEQ, per germline. CDR3 sequence: CASSQGDRGANEKLFF.

The chain employs TRBV6-1 and TRBJ2-7. The germline CDR1 and CDR2 sequences are MNHNS and SASEGT. This CDR3 region has 15 residues. CDR3 amino acids: CASSTQTGVSYEQYF.